These T cell receptor beta chains were read from a single sample in a study of patients and donors after allogeneic stem cell transplantation. MiXCR, run by TCRdb on the RT-PCR reads, gives a single entry per CDR3 protein. Among 190,000 or so distinct CDR3 sequences listed, about 40% were seen once. Sequenced sample: blood, either unsorted or a sorted T cell fraction (not recorded which). All receptors come from a human donor who was either an allogeneic HSCT recipient or a stem cell or donor lymphocyte infusion donor (not recorded which). It is not recorded whose cells these are; they may come from a transplant donor. Each CDR3 is given with its conserved first and last residue. The D gene is left open where the match is weak. Part of the rows lack a size; the others show once, few, many or a class for expanded clones.

>few|-|13|TRBV2|TRBJ1-1
TGTGCCAGCATTGCCCGGTCGAACACTGAAGCTTTCTTT
CASIARSNTEAFF
>-|TRBD1|14|TRBV6-5|TRBJ1-2
TGTGCCAGCAGTTACCCGGGACAGGGTTCCGGCTACACCTTC
CASSYPGQGSGYTF
>-|-|12|TRBV12-3/TRBV12-4|TRBJ1-2
TGTGCCAGCAGTATCCGGGACTATGGCTACACCTTC
CASSIRDYGYTF
>few|-|13|TRBV7-9|TRBJ2-7
TGTGCCAGCAGCTTAGGGGCAATCTACGAGCAGTACTTC
CASSLGAIYEQYF
>few|-|15|TRBV7-9|TRBJ1-1
TGTGCCAGCAGCCCCGAGGGGCAGAAGAACACTGAAGCTTTCTTT
CASSPEGQKNTEAFF
>few|-|15|TRBV7-6|TRBJ2-1
TGTGCCAGCAGCTTTAACTCCAGGTTTTACAATGAGCAGTTCTTC
CASSFNSRFYNEQFF
>-|TRBD2|15|TRBV6-2/TRBV6-3|TRBJ2-1
TGTGCCAGCAGTTCTAGCGGGAGATCTTACAATGAGCAGTTCTTC
CASSSSGRSYNEQFF
>few|-|13|TRBV7-8|TRBJ1-2
TGTGCCAGCAGCCTTCGGGCTTTTTATGGCTACACCTTC
CASSLRAFYGYTF
>-|-|16|TRBV7-3|TRBJ1-1
TGTGCCAGCAGCCATAGTGGAGGAGACAGGAACACTGAAGCTTTCTTT
CASSHSGGDRNTEAFF
>-|-|13|TRBV6-2/TRBV6-3|TRBJ1-2
TGTGCCAGCAGTTTGGTCGGCTTCTATGGCTACACCTTC
CASSLVGFYGYTF
>-|TRBD2|18|TRBV9|TRBJ2-1
TGTGCCAGCAGCAAGGGGACTAGCGGGAGGGCCAGCTACAATGAGCAGTTCTTC
CASSKGTSGRASYNEQFF
>-|TRBD1|15|TRBV7-9|TRBJ2-3
TGTGCCAGCAGCGACCCGGGACAGGGGGCTAATACGCAGTATTTT
CASSDPGQGANTQYF
>few|TRBD2|13|TRBV5-1|TRBJ2-4
TGCGCCAGCAGCTTGAGCGGGGAAAACATTCAGTACTTC
CASSLSGENIQYF
>-|-|14|TRBV4-2|TRBJ1-5
TGTGCCAGCAGCCAAGATCTTTTGAATCAGCCCCAGCATTTT
CASSQDLLNQPQHF
>few|-|11|TRBV20-1|TRBJ1-2
TGCAGTGCTAGCGATGGGTCTGGCTACACCTTC
CSASDGSGYTF
>few|-|15|TRBV12-3/TRBV12-4|TRBJ1-2
TGTGCCAGCAGGGTGGGGGGAAGATCACTGGGAGGCTACACCTTC
CASRVGGRSLGGYTF
>few|-|12|TRBV29-1|TRBJ1-1
TGCAGCGTTGAGGGGGACCAGGGCTCAGCTTTCTTT
CSVEGDQGSAFF
>-|-|11|TRBV6-2/TRBV6-3|TRBJ1-1
TGTGCCAGCAGTAATCAACGGGAAGCTTTCTTT
CASSNQREAFF
>-|TRBD1|16|TRBV5-1|TRBJ1-1
TGCGCCAGCAGCTCAGGACAGGGCCCTCTGAACACTGAAGCTTTCTTT
CASSSGQGPLNTEAFF
>-|-|11|TRBV20-1|TRBJ2-3
TGCAGTGCTAGAGGCGGAGGCGCGCAGTATTTT
CSARGGGAQYF
>few|-|15|TRBV12-3/TRBV12-4|TRBJ1-5
TGTGCCAGCAGATTAAACAGGGAGGGCAATCAGCCCCAGCATTTT
CASRLNREGNQPQHF
>-|-|14|TRBV5-1|TRBJ1-1
TGCGCCAGCAGCTCCCCCACGGAGAACACTGAAGCTTTCTTT
CASSSPTENTEAFF
>few|-|16|TRBV5-1|TRBJ2-1
TGCGCCAGCAGCTTACCTTTGGATAGCTCCTACAATGAGCAGTTCTTC
CASSLPLDSSYNEQFF
>few|-|13|TRBV4-3|TRBJ2-2
TGCGCCAGCAGCCAAGATAGGGCCGGGGAGCTGTTTTTT
CASSQDRAGELFF
>-|TRBD2|17|TRBV9|TRBJ2-2
TGTGCCAGCAGCGTAATGGCGGGAGGGCTCAACACCGGGGAGCTGTTTTTT
CASSVMAGGLNTGELFF
>-|TRBD1|14|TRBV27|TRBJ1-6
TGTGCCAGCAGTCCCGGACAGGGGACTTCACCCCTCCACTTT
CASSPGQGTSPLHF
>-|TRBD1|19|TRBV6-6|TRBJ1-5
TGTGCCAGCAGTTACTTCCTTCCGGGACAGGGGTCTTTATGGCAGCCCCAGCATTTT
CASSYFLPGQGSLWQPQHF